This T cell receptor beta chain emerged from a study of blood T cell repertoires in COVID-19. Background on the study: The United States, Italy and Spain supplied acute and convalescent COVID-19 samples. The analysed material was cDNA or gDNA that came from T cells, B-cell-depleted T cells, or PBMCs.

As handled by the study authors: Amplification from reference gene primers served as the basis for estimated nucleated cell counts. Assay: immunoSEQ multiplex PCR; the TCRdb copy retains only in-frame clones and omits some. For V, J and clone size, that table is used; D and trimming come from the DNA. The sample contains about 75,000 clones, over 75% of which appear only once. Germline V lookup: CDR1 LNHDA, CDR2 SQIVND (reference sequence). There are 16 residues in the CDR3. V shed 5 bases and J shed 10 bases, with 23 bases lying between them. The sequence was collected from a human donor in a cohort sampled during active COVID-19. The chain is built from TRBV19 and TRBJ1-4; tentative D call: TRBD1 (5 bases). The sequenced material came from peripheral blood. CDR3 DNA sequence: TGTGCCAGTAGTGGCTCCCAGGGAAACCCAGGCGGAAAACTGTTTTTT. Translating it yields CASSGSQGNPGGKLFF.